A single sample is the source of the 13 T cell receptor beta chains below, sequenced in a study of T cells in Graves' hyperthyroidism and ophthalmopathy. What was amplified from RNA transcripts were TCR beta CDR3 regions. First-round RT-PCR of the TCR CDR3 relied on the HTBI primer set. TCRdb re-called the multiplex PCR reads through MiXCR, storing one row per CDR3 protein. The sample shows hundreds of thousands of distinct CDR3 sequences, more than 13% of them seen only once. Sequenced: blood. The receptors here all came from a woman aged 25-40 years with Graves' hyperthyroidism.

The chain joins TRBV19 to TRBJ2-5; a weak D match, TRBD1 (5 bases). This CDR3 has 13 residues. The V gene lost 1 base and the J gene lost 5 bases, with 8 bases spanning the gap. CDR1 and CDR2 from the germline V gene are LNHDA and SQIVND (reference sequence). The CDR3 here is CASSIGQKETQYF. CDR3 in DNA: TGTGCCAGTAGTATAGGACAGAAGGAGACCCAGTACTTC.

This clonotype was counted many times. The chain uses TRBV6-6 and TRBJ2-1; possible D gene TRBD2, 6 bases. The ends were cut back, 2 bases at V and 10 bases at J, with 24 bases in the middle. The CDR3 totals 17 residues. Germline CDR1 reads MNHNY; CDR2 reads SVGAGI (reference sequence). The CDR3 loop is CASSYAGRGLIKSEQFF. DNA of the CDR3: TGTGCCAGCAGTTACGCGGGGCGCGGACTAATTAAATCCGAGCAGTTCTTC.

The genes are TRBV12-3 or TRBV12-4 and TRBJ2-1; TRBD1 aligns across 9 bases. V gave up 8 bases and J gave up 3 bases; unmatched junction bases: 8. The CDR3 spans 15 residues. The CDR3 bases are TGTGCCAGCCGATGGGGACAGGGCGGCTACAATGAGCAGTTCTTC. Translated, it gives CASRWGQGGYNEQFF.

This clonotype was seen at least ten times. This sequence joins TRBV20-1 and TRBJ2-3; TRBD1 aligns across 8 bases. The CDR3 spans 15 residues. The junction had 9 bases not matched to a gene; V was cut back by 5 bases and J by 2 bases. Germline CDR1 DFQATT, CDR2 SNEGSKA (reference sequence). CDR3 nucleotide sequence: TGCAGTGCTGCAGGACAGGGTTTTTACACAGATACGCAGTATTTT. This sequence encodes CSAAGQGFYTDTQYF.

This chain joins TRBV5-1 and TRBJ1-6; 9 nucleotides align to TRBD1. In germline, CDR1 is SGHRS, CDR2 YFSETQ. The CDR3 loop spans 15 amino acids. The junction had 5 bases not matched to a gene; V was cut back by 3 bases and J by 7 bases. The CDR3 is CASSWTGQGNSPLHF. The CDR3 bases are TGCGCCAGCAGCTGGACGGGACAGGGAAATTCACCCCTCCACTTT.

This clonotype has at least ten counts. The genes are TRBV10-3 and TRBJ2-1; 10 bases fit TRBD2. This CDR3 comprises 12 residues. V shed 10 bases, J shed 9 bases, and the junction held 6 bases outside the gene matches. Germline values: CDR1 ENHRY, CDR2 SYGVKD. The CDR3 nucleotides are TGTGCCACCGGGACTAGCGATAGTGAGCAGTTCTTC. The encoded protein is CATGTSDSEQFF.

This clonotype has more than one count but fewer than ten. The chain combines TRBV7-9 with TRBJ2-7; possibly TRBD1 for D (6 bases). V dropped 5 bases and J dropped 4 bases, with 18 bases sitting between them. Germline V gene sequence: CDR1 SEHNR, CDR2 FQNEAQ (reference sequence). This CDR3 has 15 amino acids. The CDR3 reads CASSRRGQGKYEQYF. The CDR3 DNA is TGTGCCAGCAGCAGAAGAGGGCAGGGGAAATACGAGCAGTACTTC.

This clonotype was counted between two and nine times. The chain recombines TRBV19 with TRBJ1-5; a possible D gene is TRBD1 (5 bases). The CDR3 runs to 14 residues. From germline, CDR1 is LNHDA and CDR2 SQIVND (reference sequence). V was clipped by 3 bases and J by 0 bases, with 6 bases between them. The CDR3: CASSMGVSNQPQHF. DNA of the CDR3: TGTGCCAGTAGTATGGGGGTTAGCAATCAGCCCCAGCATTTT.

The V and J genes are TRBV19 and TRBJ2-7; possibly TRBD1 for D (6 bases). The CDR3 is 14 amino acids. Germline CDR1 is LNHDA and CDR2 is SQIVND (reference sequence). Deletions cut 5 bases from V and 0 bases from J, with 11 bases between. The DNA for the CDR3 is TGTGCCAGTAGTGTAACAGGGCTCTCCTACGAGCAGTACTTC. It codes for CASSVTGLSYEQYF.

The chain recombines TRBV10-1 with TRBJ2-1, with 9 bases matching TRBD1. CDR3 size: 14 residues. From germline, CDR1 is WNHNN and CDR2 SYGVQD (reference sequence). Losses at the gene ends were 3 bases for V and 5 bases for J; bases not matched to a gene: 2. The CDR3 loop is CASSDRDRDNEQFF. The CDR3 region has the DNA TGCGCCAGCAGTGACCGGGACAGGGACAATGAGCAGTTCTTC.

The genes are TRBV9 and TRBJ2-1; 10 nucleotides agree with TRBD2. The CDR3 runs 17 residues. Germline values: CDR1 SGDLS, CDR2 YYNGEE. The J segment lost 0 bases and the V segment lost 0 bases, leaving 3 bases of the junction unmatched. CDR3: CASSVAPSGSSYNEQFF. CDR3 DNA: TGTGCCAGCAGCGTAGCCCCTAGCGGGAGCTCCTACAATGAGCAGTTCTTC.

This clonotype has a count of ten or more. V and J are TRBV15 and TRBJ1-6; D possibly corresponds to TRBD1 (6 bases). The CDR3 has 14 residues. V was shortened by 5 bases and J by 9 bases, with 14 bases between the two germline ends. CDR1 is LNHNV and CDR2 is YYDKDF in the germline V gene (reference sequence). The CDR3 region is CATSLDRSSSPLHF. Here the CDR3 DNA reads TGTGCCACCAGCCTAGACAGGTCAAGTTCACCCCTCCACTTT.

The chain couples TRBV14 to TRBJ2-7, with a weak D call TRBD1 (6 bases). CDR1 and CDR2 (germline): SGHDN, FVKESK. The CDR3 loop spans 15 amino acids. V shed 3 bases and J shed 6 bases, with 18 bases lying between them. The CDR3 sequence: CASSHTTGSTPEQYF. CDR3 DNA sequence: TGTGCCAGCAGCCACACAACAGGGTCGACACCCGAGCAGTACTTC.